The clone carrying this T cell receptor beta chain was detected only a few times. This specimen comes from a study of early T cells in non-severe SARS-CoV-2 infection. The overall study: Sequencing targeted bulk RNA from unsorted whole blood, leaving chains unpaired.

There are 14 residues in the CDR3. The V gene lost 10 bases and the J gene lost 3 bases, with 19 bases spanning the gap. Looked up from germline, CDR1 is WNHNN and CDR2 is SYGVQD (reference sequence). As part of library construction, unique molecular identifiers were attached to individual cDNA molecules. TCRdb independently ran MiXCR on the 5' RACE reads; one entry per CDR3 protein. The sample includes around 83,000 distinct CDR3 sequences, more than 9% of them seen just once. The TCR sequence derives from an adult who was a healthcare worker with PCR-confirmed SARS-CoV-2 infection or an uninfected control (not recorded which). The rearrangement joins TRBV10-1 to TRBJ2-7; possibly TRBD2 for D (6 bases). Sequences were derived from whole blood, sampled at baseline. CDR3 DNA: TGCGCCAAAACGCCGGGGACTGAGAACTACGAGCAGTACTTC. Residues: CAKTPGTENYEQYF.